This note documents a single T cell receptor beta chain sequence. Original data processing: For nucleated cells, counts were estimated from reference gene primer amplification. Sequenced by immunoSEQ multiplex PCR; TCRdb stores in-frame clones only, minus some. V and J calls and clone size follow that table, whereas D and trimming were derived from the DNA. The table has roughly 100,000 clones, roughly four fifths seen once. This entry comes from a study of blood T cell repertoires in COVID-19. Study background: COVID-19 samples from acute and convalescent phases originated in the United States, Italy and Spain.

This CDR3 contains 15 residues. Trimming at V came to 6 bases and at J to 4 bases, leaving 5 bases not matched to a gene. CDR1 is MNHEY, CDR2 SVGAGI, per germline. This TCR came from a man in his 60s with acute or convalescent COVID-19. Specimen: peripheral blood. The chain links TRBV6-5 to TRBJ1-5; 11 bases agree with TRBD1. The CDR3 loop is CASSPGTGGNQPQHF. CDR3 nucleotides: TGTGCCAGCAGCCCAGGGACAGGGGGTAATCAGCCCCAGCATTTT.